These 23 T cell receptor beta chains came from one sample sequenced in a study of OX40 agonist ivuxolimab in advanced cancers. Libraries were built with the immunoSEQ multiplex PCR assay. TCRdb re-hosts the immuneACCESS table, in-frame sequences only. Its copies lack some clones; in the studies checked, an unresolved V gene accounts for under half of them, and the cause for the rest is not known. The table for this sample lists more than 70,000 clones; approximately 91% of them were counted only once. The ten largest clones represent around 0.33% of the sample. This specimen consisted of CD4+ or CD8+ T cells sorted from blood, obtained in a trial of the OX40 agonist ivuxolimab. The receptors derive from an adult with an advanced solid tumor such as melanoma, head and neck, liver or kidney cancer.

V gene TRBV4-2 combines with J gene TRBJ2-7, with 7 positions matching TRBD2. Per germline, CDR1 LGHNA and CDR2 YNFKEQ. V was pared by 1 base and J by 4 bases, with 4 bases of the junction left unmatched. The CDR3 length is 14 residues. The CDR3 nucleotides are TGTGCCAGCAGCCAAGTGTCTAGCGGATACGAGCAGTACTTC. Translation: CASSQVSSGYEQYF.

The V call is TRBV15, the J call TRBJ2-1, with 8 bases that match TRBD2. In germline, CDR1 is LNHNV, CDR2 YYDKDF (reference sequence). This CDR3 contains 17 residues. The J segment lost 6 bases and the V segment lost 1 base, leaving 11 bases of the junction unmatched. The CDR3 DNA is TGTGCCACCAGCAGAGGGGGACGGGGACTAGTGGGCAATGAGCAGTTCTTC. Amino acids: CATSRGGRGLVGNEQFF.

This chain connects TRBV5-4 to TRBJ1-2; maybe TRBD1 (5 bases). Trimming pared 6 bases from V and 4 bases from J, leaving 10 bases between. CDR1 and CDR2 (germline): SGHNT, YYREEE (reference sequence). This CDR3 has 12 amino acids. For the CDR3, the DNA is TGTGCCAGCAACCGAGACAGCTATGGCTACACCTTC. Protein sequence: CASNRDSYGYTF. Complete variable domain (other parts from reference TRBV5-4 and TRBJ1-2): ETGVTQSPTHLIKTRGQQVTLRCSSQSGHNTVSWYQQALGQGPQFIFQYYREEENGRGNFPPRFSGLQFPNYSSELNVNALELDDSALYLCASNRDSYGYTFGSGTRLTVV.

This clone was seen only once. The CDR3 nucleotides read TGTGCCAGCTCACCTGGGACATTAACCTACGAGCAGTACTTC. As protein: CASSPGTLTYEQYF. This chain connects TRBV18 to TRBJ2-7, with D maybe TRBD1 (6 bases). Trimming took off 3 bases at V and 2 bases at J, with 11 bases between the two ends. Germline CDR1 KGHSH, CDR2 LQKENI. CDR3 length: 14 amino acids.

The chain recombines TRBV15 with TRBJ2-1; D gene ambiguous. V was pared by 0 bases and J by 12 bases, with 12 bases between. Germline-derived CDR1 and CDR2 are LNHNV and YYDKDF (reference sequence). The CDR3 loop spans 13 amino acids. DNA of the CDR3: TGTGCCACCAGCAGAGATCTCGGTCCGGGGCAGTTCTTC. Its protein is CATSRDLGPGQFF.

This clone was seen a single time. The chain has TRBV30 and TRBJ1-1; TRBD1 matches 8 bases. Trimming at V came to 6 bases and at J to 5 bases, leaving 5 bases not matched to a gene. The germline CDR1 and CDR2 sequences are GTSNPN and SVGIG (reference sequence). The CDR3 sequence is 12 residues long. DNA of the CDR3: TGTGCCTGCGACAGGGGAGGGACTGAAGCTTTCTTT. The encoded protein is CACDRGGTEAFF.

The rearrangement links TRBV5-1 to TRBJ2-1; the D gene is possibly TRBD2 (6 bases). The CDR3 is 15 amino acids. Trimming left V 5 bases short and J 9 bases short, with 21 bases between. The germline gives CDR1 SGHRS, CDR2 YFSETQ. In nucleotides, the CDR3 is TGCGCCAGCAGTAGGTGGGGTATTGACGGGGGTGAGCAGTTCTTC. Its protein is CASSRWGIDGGEQFF.

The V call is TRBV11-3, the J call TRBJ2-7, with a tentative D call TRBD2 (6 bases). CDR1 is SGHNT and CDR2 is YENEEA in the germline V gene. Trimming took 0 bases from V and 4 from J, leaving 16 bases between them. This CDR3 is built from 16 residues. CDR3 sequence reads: CASSLDSTRSRYEQYF. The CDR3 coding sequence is TGTGCCAGCAGCTTAGATTCGACTAGATCGCGGTACGAGCAGTACTTC.

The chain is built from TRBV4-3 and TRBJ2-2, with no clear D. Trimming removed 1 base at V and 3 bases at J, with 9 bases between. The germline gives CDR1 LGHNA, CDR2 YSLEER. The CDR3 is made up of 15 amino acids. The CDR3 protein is CASSQGLKDTGELFF. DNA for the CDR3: TGCGCCAGCAGCCAAGGTCTAAAGGACACCGGGGAGCTGTTTTTT.

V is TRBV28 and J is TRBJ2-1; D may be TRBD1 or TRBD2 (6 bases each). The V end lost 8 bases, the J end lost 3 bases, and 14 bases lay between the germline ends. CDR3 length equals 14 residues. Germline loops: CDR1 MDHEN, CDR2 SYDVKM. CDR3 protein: CASYGGGLYNEQFF. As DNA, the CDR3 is TGTGCCAGCTACGGAGGGGGACTCTACAATGAGCAGTTCTTC. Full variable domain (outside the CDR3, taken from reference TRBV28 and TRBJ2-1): DVKVTQSSRYLVKRTGEKVFLECVQDMDHENMFWYRQDPGLGLRLIYFSYDVKMKEKGDIPEGYSVSREKKERFSLILESASTNQTSMYLCASYGGGLYNEQFFGPGTRLTVL.

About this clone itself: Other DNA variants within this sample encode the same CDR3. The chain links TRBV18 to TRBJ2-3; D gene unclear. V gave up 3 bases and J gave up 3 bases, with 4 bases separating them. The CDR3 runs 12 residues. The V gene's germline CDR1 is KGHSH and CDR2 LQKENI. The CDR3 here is CASSPRTDTQYF. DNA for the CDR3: TGTGCCAGCTCACCCAGGACAGATACGCAGTATTTT.

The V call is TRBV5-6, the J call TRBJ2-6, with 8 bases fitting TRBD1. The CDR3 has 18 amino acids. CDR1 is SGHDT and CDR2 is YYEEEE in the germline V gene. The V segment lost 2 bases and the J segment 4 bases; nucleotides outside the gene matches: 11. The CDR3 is CASSLYWTGSTGANVLTF. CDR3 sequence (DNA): TGTGCCAGCAGCTTATACTGGACAGGGTCTACGGGGGCCAACGTCCTGACTTTC.

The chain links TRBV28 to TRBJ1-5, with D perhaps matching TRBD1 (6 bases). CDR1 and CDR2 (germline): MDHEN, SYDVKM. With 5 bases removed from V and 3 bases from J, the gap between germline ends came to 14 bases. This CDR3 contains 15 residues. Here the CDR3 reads CASSPAGGPNQPQHF. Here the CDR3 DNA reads TGTGCCAGCAGTCCCGCCGGGGGGCCCAATCAGCCCCAGCATTTT.

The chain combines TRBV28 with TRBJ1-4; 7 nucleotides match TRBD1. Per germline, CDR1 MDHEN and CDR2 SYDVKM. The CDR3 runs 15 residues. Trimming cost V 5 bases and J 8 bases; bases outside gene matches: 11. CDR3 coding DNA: TGTGCCAGCAGTGCGCCAGGGGGTGTGGGCGAAAAACTGTTTTTT. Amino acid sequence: CASSAPGGVGEKLFF.

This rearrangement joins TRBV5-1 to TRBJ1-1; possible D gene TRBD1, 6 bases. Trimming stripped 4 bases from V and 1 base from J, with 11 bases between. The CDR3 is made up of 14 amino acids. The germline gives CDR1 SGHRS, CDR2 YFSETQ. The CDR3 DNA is TGCGCCAGCAGCCCACAGGGTGGGAACACTGAAGCTTTCTTT. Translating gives CASSPQGGNTEAFF.

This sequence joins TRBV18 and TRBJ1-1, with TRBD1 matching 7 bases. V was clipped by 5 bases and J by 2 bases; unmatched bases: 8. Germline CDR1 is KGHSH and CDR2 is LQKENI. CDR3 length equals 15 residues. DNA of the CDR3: TGTGCCAGCTCAACATCAGGGGGTACCAACACTGAAGCTTTCTTT. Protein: CASSTSGGTNTEAFF. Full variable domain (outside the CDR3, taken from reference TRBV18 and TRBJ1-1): NAGVMQNPRHLVRRRGQEARLRCSPMKGHSHVYWYRQLPEEGLKFMVYLQKENIIDESGMPKERFSAEFPKEGPSILRIQQVVRGDSAAYFCASSTSGGTNTEAFFGQGTRLTVV.

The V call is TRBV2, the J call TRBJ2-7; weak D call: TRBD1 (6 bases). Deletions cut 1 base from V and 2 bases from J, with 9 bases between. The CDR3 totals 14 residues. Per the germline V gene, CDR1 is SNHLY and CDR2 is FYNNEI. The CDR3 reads CASSEGGGPYEQYF. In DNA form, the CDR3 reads TGTGCCAGCAGTGAAGGTGGGGGCCCCTACGAGCAGTACTTC.

The CDR3 sequence: CASSPGAAGANVLTF. The CDR3 coding sequence is TGTGCCAGCAGCCCGGGGGCTGCTGGGGCCAACGTCCTGACTTTC. This rearrangement joins TRBV9 to TRBJ2-6; tentatively, D is TRBD1 or TRBD2 (6 bases each). This CDR3 is built from 15 residues. The V end was cut by 4 bases, the J end by 2 bases, with 10 bases between. Germline V gene lookup returns CDR1 SGDLS and CDR2 YYNGEE.

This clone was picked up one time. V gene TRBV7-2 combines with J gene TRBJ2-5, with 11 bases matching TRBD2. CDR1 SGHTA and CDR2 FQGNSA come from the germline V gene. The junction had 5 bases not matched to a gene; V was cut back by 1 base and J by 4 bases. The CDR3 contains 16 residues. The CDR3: CASSLGLAGGRETQYF. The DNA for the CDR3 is TGTGCCAGCAGCTTAGGGCTAGCGGGAGGCAGAGAGACCCAGTACTTC.

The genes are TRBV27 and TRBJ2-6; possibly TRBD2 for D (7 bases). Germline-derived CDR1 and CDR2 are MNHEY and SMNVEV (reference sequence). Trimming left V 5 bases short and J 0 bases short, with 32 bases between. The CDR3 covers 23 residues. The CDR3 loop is CASSPLGRVESYRGGSGANVLTF. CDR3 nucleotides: TGTGCCAGCAGTCCTCTGGGCAGGGTCGAAAGCTATAGGGGGGGCTCTGGGGCCAACGTCCTGACTTTC.

CDR3 region: CASRYRGRNEKLFF. The CDR3 DNA follows: TGTGCCAGCAGGTACCGAGGGCGGAATGAAAAACTGTTTTTT. The chain couples TRBV13 to TRBJ1-4; D is unresolved. This CDR3 region has 14 residues. CDR1 and CDR2 from the germline V gene are PRHDT and FYEKMQ (reference sequence). V was pared by 6 bases and J by 5 bases, with 13 bases between.

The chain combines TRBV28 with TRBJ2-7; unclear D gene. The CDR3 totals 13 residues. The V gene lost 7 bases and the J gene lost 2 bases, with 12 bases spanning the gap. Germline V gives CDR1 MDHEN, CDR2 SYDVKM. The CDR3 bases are TGTGCCAGCACCCAGACAAACACCTACGAGCAGTACTTC. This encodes CASTQTNTYEQYF.

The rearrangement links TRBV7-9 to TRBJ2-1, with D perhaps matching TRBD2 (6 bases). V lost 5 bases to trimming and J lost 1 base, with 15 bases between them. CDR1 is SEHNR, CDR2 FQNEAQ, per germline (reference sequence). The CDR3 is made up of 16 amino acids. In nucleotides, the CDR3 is TGTGCCAGCAGCCTGTCCGGGGGTGTGTCCTACAATGAGCAGTTCTTC. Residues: CASSLSGGVSYNEQFF.